Following are 7 T cell receptor beta chains from one sample sequenced in a study of T-cell memory formation after mild COVID-19. MiXCR, applied by TCRdb to the 5' RACE reads, yields one record per CDR3 protein. Of a few hundred thousand distinct CDR3 sequences in the sample, around 17% were seen once. Sequenced material: PBMCs or a T cell subset sorted from them (not recorded which). The receptors shown here come from a man younger than 35 who had mild COVID-19 (a few samples of this study predate the infection). Cell type and time point are not known.

This clonotype showed up many times. This chain uses TRBV20-1 with TRBJ2-5, with D perhaps matching TRBD2 (6 bases). The length of the CDR3 is 14 residues. The V end was cut by 5 bases, the J end by 6 bases, with 19 bases between. Germline assignment: CDR1 DFQATT and CDR2 SNEGSKA (reference sequence). In nucleotides, the CDR3 is TGCAGTGCTGATACGGGACTCGCAAGTCAGACCCAGTACTTC. It encodes CSADTGLASQTQYF.

The rearrangement links TRBV6-6 to TRBJ2-7; possible D gene TRBD1, 7 bases. V was cut by 6 bases and J by 1 base, with 13 bases left in between. The CDR3 consists of 14 residues. The germline V gene encodes CDR1 MNHNY and CDR2 SVGAGI (reference sequence). This CDR3 reads CASRFAGGSYEQYV. The CDR3, as DNA: TGTGCCAGCAGGTTCGCAGGGGGGTCCTACGAGCAGTACGTC.

The J gene is TRBJ2-7, the V gene TRBV7-9; D not resolved. Trimming left V 3 bases short and J 9 bases short, with 12 bases between. This CDR3 contains 12 residues. Germline CDR1 and CDR2: SEHNR and FQNEAQ (reference sequence). The CDR3 loop is CASSFSPSGQYF. As DNA, the CDR3 is TGTGCCAGCAGCTTTAGTCCTTCTGGGCAGTACTTC.

In this sample, this clonotype turned up once. The genes are TRBV24-1 and TRBJ2-3, with TRBD2 as a possible D gene (5 bases). CDR1 and CDR2 from the germline V gene are KGHDR and SFDVKD. V was pared by 9 bases and J by 4 bases, with 13 bases between. This CDR3 region has 13 residues. CDR3 DNA sequence: TGTGCCACCTTAGGGTCCGGGGCAGATACGCAGTATTTT. Amino acids: CATLGSGADTQYF.

The chain couples TRBV29-1 to TRBJ2-1, with 10 bases matching TRBD1. The junction had 5 bases not matched to a gene; V was cut back by 8 bases and J by 7 bases. Germline V gene data show CDR1 as SQVTM and CDR2 as ANQGSEA. The CDR3 covers 12 residues. The CDR3, as DNA: TGCAGCAGACAGGGGGCGGGTAATGAGCAGTTCTTC. Its protein is CSRQGAGNEQFF.

In this sample, this clonotype turned up a few times. This chain joins TRBV6-6 and TRBJ2-7, with a weak D call TRBD2 (6 bases). The germline V gene encodes CDR1 MNHNY and CDR2 SVGAGI (reference sequence). Trimming pared 2 bases from V and 4 bases from J, leaving 24 bases between. CDR3 size: 18 residues. The CDR3 DNA sequence: TGTGCCAGCAGTTACCGCGGGACGAACAAACACTTATTTTACGAGCAGTACTTC. This gives the protein CASSYRGTNKHLFYEQYF.

This chain uses TRBV29-1 with TRBJ2-7, with D maybe TRBD1 (6 bases). Deletions cut 1 base from V and 8 bases from J, with 12 bases between. Germline lookup yields CDR1 SQVTM and CDR2 ANQGSEA. The CDR3 consists of 12 residues. CDR3: CSVEGPDRQQYF. The CDR3 DNA follows: TGCAGCGTTGAAGGCCCCGACAGGCAGCAGTACTTC.